This record concerns one T cell receptor beta chain sequence. Its cognate antigen is unknown. These data belong to a study of cytomegalovirus exposure and HLA in healthy donors. Researchers ran the PCR with 60 Vbeta and 13 Jbeta primers. Repertoires were generated with immunoSEQ multiplex PCR, while TCRdb's copy carries only in-frame clones and drops some. The sample lists over 100,000 clones, 81% seen once, with roughly 2.3% in the top ten. The study, taken as a whole, reports: TCR beta chains numbering more than 150 were designated cytomegalovirus-associated. Using a false discovery rate of 0.05, a later analysis showed that roughly 16,000 TCR beta sequences were associated with HLA alleles.

The receptor was isolated from a woman in her twenties or thirties in good health and CMV-seronegative. The source material was PBMCs.

The CDR3 reads CASSPGVQGADTQYF. CDR3 in DNA: TGTGCCAGCAGCCCAGGGGTCCAGGGGGCGGATACGCAGTATTTT. The V and J genes are TRBV7-8 and TRBJ2-3, with 8 bases that match TRBD1. Germline V gene data show CDR1 as SGHVS and CDR2 as FQNEAQ. Trimming took 5 bases from V and 6 from J; bases not matched to a gene: 10. The length of the CDR3 is 15 residues.